This T cell receptor beta chain was documented in a study of cytomegalovirus exposure and HLA in healthy donors. General study findings and limits: CMV antigen specificity of three CMV-associated chains was confirmed in vitro. Sequencing artifact likely explains a cluster of highly shared sequence variants.

To note about this clone: Its target is unknown.

The germline V gene has CDR1 SGDLS and CDR2 YYNGEE. The CDR3 totals 15 residues. V lost 0 bases, J lost 2 bases, and 1 base stayed unmatched. At sampling all donors were nominally healthy, likely with unrecorded immune exposures. Both 60 Vbeta primers and 13 Jbeta primers went into the PCR. Repertoires were generated with immunoSEQ multiplex PCR, while TCRdb's copy carries only in-frame clones and drops some. This sample has approximately 220,000 clones, with roughly four fifths found just once. Sequencing was done on a sample of PBMCs. The chain links TRBV9 to TRBJ2-1; 8 positions match TRBD2. This TCR was sampled from a girl aged 10-17 years in good health and CMV-seronegative. DNA for the CDR3: TGTGCCAGCAGCGTAGGAGCGGGGGCCTACAATGAGCAGTTCTTC. Its translation is CASSVGAGAYNEQFF.